These 28 T cell receptor beta chains were all obtained from the same sample, sequenced in a study of T cells in Graves' hyperthyroidism and ophthalmopathy. RNA transcripts were the template for amplifying TCR beta CDR3 regions. The TCR CDR3 first-round RT-PCR relied on the HTBI primer set. One entry per CDR3 protein, called by TCRdb with MiXCR from the multiplex PCR reads. The table has approximately 48,000 distinct CDR3 sequences, roughly 50% seen once. The sample consisted of peripheral blood or thyroid tissue (not recorded which). These receptors were taken from a woman aged 45-60 years with Graves' hyperthyroidism.

This chain connects TRBV20-1 to TRBJ2-7; 11 nucleotides align to TRBD2. J was trimmed by 4 bases and V by 0 bases; bases with no gene match: 8. Germline CDR1 reads DFQATT; CDR2 reads SNEGSKA (reference sequence). The CDR3 has 16 residues. The CDR3 is CSARDPTSGMLYEQYF. CDR3 in DNA: TGCAGTGCTAGAGATCCGACTAGCGGGATGCTGTACGAGCAGTACTTC.

This clonotype was counted many times. This chain links TRBV7-9 with TRBJ1-1, with 9 bases matching TRBD1. The germline V gene has CDR1 SEHNR and CDR2 FQNEAQ (reference sequence). V trimming: 6 bases; J trimming: 3 bases; junction bases outside the gene matches: 5. The CDR3 has 14 residues. The CDR3 DNA follows: TGTGCCAGCAGTGCCGACAGGGGGGACACTGAAGCTTTCTTT. The encoded protein is CASSADRGDTEAFF.

This clonotype was recorded at least ten times. V usage is TRBV30 and J usage is TRBJ1-1, with D unresolved. The CDR3 covers 14 residues. Germline V gene sequence: CDR1 GTSNPN, CDR2 SVGIG (reference sequence). Trimming cost V 2 bases and J 1 base, with 11 bases left between them. The CDR3 protein is CAWSTHEPNTEAFF. The CDR3 region has the DNA TGTGCCTGGAGTACTCACGAACCGAACACTGAAGCTTTCTTT.

The chain links TRBV12-3 or TRBV12-4 to TRBJ1-2; D might be TRBD1 (6 bases). The V gene lost 4 bases and the J gene lost 2 bases, with 17 bases spanning the gap. The CDR3 consists of 16 residues. The CDR3 is CASSSWSRGVNYGYTF. The CDR3 nucleotides are TGTGCCAGCAGTTCGTGGTCCAGGGGCGTGAACTATGGCTACACCTTC.

The table lists this clonotype with many counts. The J gene is TRBJ1-2, the V gene TRBV2, with a weak D call TRBD1 (6 bases). With 7 bases removed from V and 3 bases from J, the gap between germline ends came to 12 bases. Looked up from germline, CDR1 is SNHLY and CDR2 is FYNNEI. This CDR3 is built from 13 residues. CDR3 bases: TGTGCCAGCATCACCGGGACATACTATGGCTACACCTTC. Translation gives CASITGTYYGYTF.

The sample holds many counts of this clonotype. This clone may be a read error of a much larger clone one base away. J is TRBJ2-5 and V is TRBV7-2; possible D gene TRBD2, 5 bases. The CDR3 length is 15 residues. Germline loops: CDR1 SGHTA, CDR2 FQGNSA. V lost 3 bases, J lost 4 bases, and 15 bases lay in between. The CDR3 protein is CASSFNALAGETQYF. DNA for the CDR3: TGTGCCAGCAGCTTCAACGCCCTGGCGGGAGAGACCCAGTACTTC. Variable domain in full (rest from reference TRBV7-2 and TRBJ2-5): GAGVSQSPSNKVTEKGKDVELRCDPISGHTALYWYRQSLGQGLEFLIYFQGNSAPDKSGLPSDRFSAERTGGSVSTLTIQRTQQEDSAVYLCASSFNALAGETQYFGPGTRLLVL.

This clonotype was counted ten times or more. J is TRBJ2-3 and V is TRBV27; 11 bases are shared with TRBD2. V dropped 7 bases and J dropped 1; count of bases not matched to a gene: 1. Germline V lookup: CDR1 MNHEY, CDR2 SMNVEV (reference sequence). The CDR3 consists of 14 residues. This CDR3 is CASKLAGGTDTQYF. CDR3 sequence (DNA): TGTGCCAGCAAACTAGCGGGGGGCACAGATACGCAGTATTTT.

The chain has TRBV2 and TRBJ1-3; 8 positions agree with TRBD1. Germline CDR1 is SNHLY and CDR2 is FYNNEI. This CDR3 is built from 16 residues. With V trimmed by 5 bases and J by 7 bases, 13 bases remained unmatched. CDR3 amino acids: CASSPGQGALANTIYF. The CDR3 DNA sequence: TGTGCCAGCAGTCCAGGACAGGGCGCACTGGCGAACACCATATATTTT.

This clonotype was seen repeatedly, ten times or more. The chain combines TRBV5-5 with TRBJ2-2; the D gene is possibly TRBD1 (6 bases). The CDR3 sequence is 14 residues long. Per germline, CDR1 SGHKS and CDR2 YYEKEE (reference sequence). The germline V and J ends were trimmed by 7 bases and 4 bases, with 14 bases remaining between them. The CDR3 sequence is CASRVGAATGELFF. CDR3 sequence (DNA): TGTGCCAGCCGGGTGGGGGCGGCCACCGGGGAGCTGTTTTTT.

This clonotype occurred many times. V and J are TRBV19 and TRBJ1-6; TRBD1 matches 9 bases. Germline lookup yields CDR1 LNHDA and CDR2 SQIVND (reference sequence). Germline trimming cut 7 bases from V and 9 bases from J; bases unmatched to any gene: 13. This CDR3 region has 16 residues. The CDR3 DNA is TGTGCCAGTACTCCCGGGACAGGGTATTTTGGTTCACCCCTCCACTTT. Protein: CASTPGTGYFGSPLHF.

The rearrangement uses TRBV10-1 and TRBJ1-1, with D possibly TRBD1 on 6 matching bases. Germline V CDR1 and CDR2: WNHNN, SYGVQD (reference sequence). The CDR3 runs 14 residues. Trimming pared 6 bases from V and 4 bases from J, leaving 15 bases between. CDR3 bases: TGCGCCAGCAGCAGAAACAGGGTTGGCACTGAAGCTTTCTTT. Translation: CASSRNRVGTEAFF.

The genes are TRBV2 and TRBJ2-7; 11 bases align to TRBD1. Germline CDR1 and CDR2: SNHLY and FYNNEI. Germline trimming cut 3 bases from V and 3 bases from J; bases unmatched to any gene: 4. The CDR3 has 15 amino acids. CDR3 nucleotide sequence: TGTGCCAGCAGTGATCCGGGACAGGGGGGCTACGAGCAGTACTTC. Protein sequence: CASSDPGQGGYEQYF.

This clonotype was detected only a few times. V gene TRBV10-3 combines with J gene TRBJ2-5; D possibly uses TRBD1 or TRBD2 (7 bases each). CDR1 and CDR2 (germline): ENHRY, SYGVKD. V was pared by 5 bases and J by 9 bases, with 25 bases between. The CDR3 is 16 residues long. CDR3 region: CAISRQGGNSNQPQYF. Written as DNA, the CDR3 is TGTGCCATCAGTAGGCAGGGGGGGAATAGCAATCAGCCCCAGTACTTC.

This clonotype was seen repeatedly, ten times or more. V and J are TRBV11-2 and TRBJ2-5; D may be TRBD1 or TRBD2 (5 bases each). This CDR3 comprises 15 residues. Deletions cut 6 bases from V and 4 bases from J, with 18 bases between. CDR1 and CDR2 (germline): SGHAT, FQNNGV. The CDR3 here is CASSHSGTVRETQYF. The CDR3 region has the DNA TGTGCCAGCAGTCACTCCGGGACCGTAAGAGAGACCCAGTACTTC.

This clonotype was seen once. This chain links TRBV29-1 with TRBJ2-7, with 10 bases aligning to TRBD2. This CDR3 is built from 17 residues. J lost 3 bases, V lost 4 bases, and 15 bases had no gene match. Germline CDR1 is SQVTM and CDR2 is ANQGSEA. The CDR3 loop reads CSVGTGTSDNLFYEQYF. The DNA of the CDR3 is TGCAGCGTTGGCACCGGGACTAGCGACAATTTATTCTACGAGCAGTACTTC.

The genes are TRBV5-1 and TRBJ2-3, with TRBD2 as a possible D gene (5 bases). The germline V gene has CDR1 SGHRS and CDR2 YFSETQ. The CDR3 contains 15 residues. Trimming removed 5 bases from V and 0 bases from J, with 13 bases in between. The chain's CDR3 is CASREPGSSTDTQYF. DNA of the CDR3: TGCGCCAGCAGGGAGCCGGGATCTAGCACAGATACGCAGTATTTT.

This clonotype has a handful of counts. V usage is TRBV29-1 and J usage is TRBJ1-2, with unresolved D. Between the trimmed V and J ends, which lost 6 bases and 8 bases, there was a span of 16 bases. There are 12 residues in the CDR3. Germline loops: CDR1 SQVTM, CDR2 ANQGSEA. CDR3 loop: CSVVERGVGYTF. The CDR3 DNA is TGCAGCGTAGTAGAACGCGGGGTGGGCTACACCTTC.

Points on this clonotype: A single base separates this from a much larger clone, so it may be a read error. The chain links TRBV27 to TRBJ1-3; unclear D gene. CDR3 length equals 14 residues. Germline V gives CDR1 MNHEY, CDR2 SMNVEV (reference sequence). The chain's CDR3 is CASSLRGSGNTICF. The CDR3 nucleotides read TGTGCCAGCAGTTTAAGAGGGTCGGGAAACACCATATGTTTT.

This chain connects TRBV29-1 to TRBJ1-2; D unclear. Trimming cost V 1 base and J 4 bases, with 7 bases left between them. Germline V CDR1 and CDR2: SQVTM, ANQGSEA. CDR3 length: 12 residues. CDR3 sequence: CSVEAVGYGYTF. The CDR3 bases are TGCAGCGTTGAAGCAGTCGGCTATGGCTACACCTTC.

This clonotype has ten or more counts. The chain couples TRBV12-3 or TRBV12-4 to TRBJ1-6, with 8 bases fitting TRBD1. The length of the CDR3 is 15 residues. The V and J ends lost 1 base and 10 bases, in that order; junction bases with no gene match: 6. Here the CDR3 reads CASSLERTGRSPLHF. The DNA for the CDR3 is TGTGCCAGCAGTTTAGAAAGGACAGGGAGGTCACCCCTCCACTTT.

This clonotype was recorded many times. This chain joins TRBV7-9 and TRBJ2-2; 10 bases match TRBD2. This CDR3 region has 16 residues. V lost 2 bases to trimming and J lost 6 bases; unmatched junction nucleotides: 6. Germline V lookup: CDR1 SEHNR, CDR2 FQNEAQ (reference sequence). CDR3 region: CASSLTLAGVAGELFF. CDR3 nucleotides: TGTGCCAGCAGCTTAACTCTAGCGGGAGTTGCCGGGGAGCTGTTTTTT.

This clonotype was detected ten times or more. J is TRBJ1-5 and V is TRBV6-6; 9 bases line up with TRBD1. Germline CDR1 is MNHNY and CDR2 is SVGAGI (reference sequence). The junction had 6 bases not matched to a gene; V was cut back by 2 bases and J by 7 bases. The CDR3 is 15 amino acids. In DNA, the CDR3 is TGTGCCAGCAGTTACCCCGGACAGGGGAAACAGCCCCAGCATTTT. This translates into CASSYPGQGKQPQHF.

This clonotype was picked up one time. The rearrangement uses TRBV7-9 and TRBJ1-2, with D possibly TRBD1 on 6 matching bases. V shed 5 bases and J shed 8 bases, with 18 bases lying between them. This CDR3 comprises 14 residues. The V gene's germline CDR1 is SEHNR and CDR2 FQNEAQ (reference sequence). CDR3: CASSAHGQRRGYTF. Written as DNA, the CDR3 is TGTGCCAGCAGCGCCCACGGACAGCGCCGGGGCTACACCTTC.

This clonotype was counted many times. This chain joins TRBV20-1 and TRBJ1-3; D is unclear. The CDR3 is 14 residues long. From germline, CDR1 is DFQATT and CDR2 SNEGSKA (reference sequence). V gave up 3 bases and J gave up 0 bases, with 9 bases separating them. The DNA for the CDR3 is TGCAGTGCTAGTCCCCGGGCCTCTGGAAACACCATATATTTT. It codes for CSASPRASGNTIYF.

This chain uses TRBV5-1 with TRBJ1-2; D is unresolved. CDR1 and CDR2 from the germline V gene are SGHRS and YFSETQ. Trimming took off 3 bases at V and 6 bases at J, with 15 bases between the two ends. This CDR3 contains 14 residues. The CDR3 region has the DNA TGCGCCAGCAGCTCGGCCTCAACTGGGAATGGCTACACCTTC. This codes for CASSSASTGNGYTF.

The chain is built from TRBV5-1 and TRBJ2-7, with D tentatively TRBD1 (5 bases). CDR1 and CDR2 (germline): SGHRS, YFSETQ. The CDR3 has 16 residues. V lost 1 base to trimming and J lost 3 bases, with 17 bases between them. The CDR3 DNA sequence: TGCGCCAGCAGCTTGCACTTGACTGGGGCCAACTACGAGCAGTACTTC. Translating gives CASSLHLTGANYEQYF.

This clonotype was seen ten or more times. The V gene is TRBV7-2, the J gene TRBJ1-5, with D possibly TRBD1 on 5 matching bases. This CDR3 has 15 amino acids. V was trimmed by 4 bases and J by 1 base, leaving 11 bases between them. The germline V gene has CDR1 SGHTA and CDR2 FQGNSA. The CDR3 region has the DNA TGTGCCAGCAGCTCCCACGGGGCAAGCAATCAGCCCCAGCATTTT. Encoded protein: CASSSHGASNQPQHF.

CDR3 residues: CSARDRSSGNTIYF. The DNA of the CDR3 is TGCAGTGCTAGAGATAGGAGTTCTGGAAACACCATATATTTT. The chain employs TRBV20-1 and TRBJ1-3; unclear D gene. The CDR3 has 14 amino acids. Trimming pared 0 bases from V and 1 base from J, leaving 7 bases between. CDR1 is DFQATT, CDR2 SNEGSKA, per germline (reference sequence).